Presented here are 25 T cell receptor beta chains from one specimen sequenced in a study of shared clonotypes between healthy human individuals. Libraries were prepared by immunoSEQ multiplex PCR; TCRdb keeps only in-frame clonotypes and omits some of them. The sample consists of some 1,600,000 clones, approximately 98% of them appearing once. Sample: naive CD4+ T cells sorted from blood. Subset defined: CD45RA+ positively selected. These receptors were taken from a man aged 25 to 40 in good health.

V usage is TRBV5-5 and J usage is TRBJ1-5; 9 bases fit TRBD1. V lost 3 bases to trimming and J lost 2 bases; unmatched junction nucleotides: 0. Germline CDR1 SGHKS, CDR2 YYEKEE (reference sequence). The CDR3 is made up of 14 amino acids. CDR3 sequence: CASSWDRGNQPQHF. The CDR3 bases are TGTGCCAGCAGCTGGGACAGGGGCAATCAGCCCCAGCATTTT.

The chain employs TRBV5-6 and TRBJ1-4; weak D call: TRBD1 (5 bases). This CDR3 comprises 16 residues. V shed 1 base and J shed 5 bases, with 15 bases lying between them. Germline V lookup: CDR1 SGHDT, CDR2 YYEEEE. The CDR3 region is CASSLPRGRGNEKLFF. Here the CDR3 DNA reads TGTGCCAGCAGCTTGCCAAGGGGAAGGGGAAATGAAAAACTGTTTTTT.

The chain employs TRBV2 and TRBJ2-4; tentative D call: TRBD1 (6 bases). The germline gives CDR1 SNHLY, CDR2 FYNNEI. This CDR3 is 14 amino acids long. Trimming removed 7 bases from V and 2 bases from J, with 12 bases in between. The CDR3 region is CASTRDRTKNIQYF. CDR3 DNA sequence: TGTGCCAGCACTAGAGACAGGACCAAAAACATTCAGTACTTC.

V and J are TRBV28 and TRBJ2-1, with 12 bases matching TRBD1. With 6 bases clipped from V and 3 bases from J, the junction kept 12 bases outside the gene matches. Germline CDR1 reads MDHEN; CDR2 reads SYDVKM. This CDR3 contains 18 residues. The DNA of the CDR3 is TGTGCCAGCAGGGGACAGGGGGCTGGAGCGGACAACTACAATGAGCAGTTCTTC. As protein: CASRGQGAGADNYNEQFF.

Only one count was recorded for this clone. The J gene is TRBJ1-1, the V gene TRBV5-1, with D possibly matching TRBD1 (5 bases). V dropped 0 bases and J dropped 5 bases, with 14 bases sitting between them. The CDR3 extends over 15 amino acids. CDR1 and CDR2 (germline): SGHRS, YFSETQ. CDR3 coding DNA: TGCGCCAGCAGCTTGGCTGGGAGAGGGGTTACTGAAGCTTTCTTT. It translates to CASSLAGRGVTEAFF. Filled out from reference TRBV5-1 and TRBJ1-1, the complete variable domain reads KAGVTQTPRYLIKTRGQQVTLSCSPISGHRSVSWYQQTPGQGLQFLFEYFSETQRNKGNFPGRFSGRQFSNSRSEMNVSTLELGDSALYLCASSLAGRGVTEAFFGQGTRLTVV.

The chain joins TRBV18 to TRBJ2-1; TRBD2 aligns across 8 bases. Germline loops: CDR1 KGHSH, CDR2 LQKENI. Germline trimming cut 3 bases from V and 6 bases from J; bases unmatched to any gene: 7. The CDR3 totals 15 residues. The CDR3: CASSPGGRPVNEQFF. CDR3 bases: TGTGCCAGCTCACCGGGCGGGAGGCCGGTCAATGAGCAGTTCTTC.

The chain joins TRBV19 to TRBJ2-3; 12 bases fit TRBD1. After removal of 2 bases from V and 5 bases from J, the junction contained 5 bases not matched to a gene. Germline lookup yields CDR1 LNHDA and CDR2 SQIVND (reference sequence). CDR3 length equals 16 residues. The CDR3 DNA is TGTGCCAGTAGTATATCAGGGACAGGGGGCTTAGATACGCAGTATTTT. As protein: CASSISGTGGLDTQYF.

The chain is built from TRBV19 and TRBJ1-1; no firm D call. The CDR3 loop spans 16 amino acids. Germline V gene lookup returns CDR1 LNHDA and CDR2 SQIVND (reference sequence). Trimming removed 2 bases from V and 1 base from J, with 14 bases in between. The CDR3: CASSIFSSHPNTEAFF. The DNA of the CDR3 is TGTGCCAGTAGTATATTTAGCAGCCACCCGAACACTGAAGCTTTCTTT.

The chain employs TRBV25-1 and TRBJ2-7; no reliable D call. The CDR3 spans 14 residues. The V end was cut by 5 bases, the J end by 3 bases, with 14 bases between. Germline CDR1 MGHDK, CDR2 SYGVNS. The chain's CDR3 is CASSKLGEYYEQYF. In DNA, the CDR3 is TGTGCCAGCAGTAAATTGGGCGAATACTACGAGCAGTACTTC.

A single count supports this clone. The V call is TRBV28, the J call TRBJ1-2; TRBD1 might be the D (6 bases). The CDR3 consists of 13 residues. The V gene lost 7 bases and the J gene lost 3 bases, with 12 bases spanning the gap. Germline V lookup: CDR1 MDHEN, CDR2 SYDVKM. In DNA form, the CDR3 reads TGTGCCAGCACCCCCGGGACATACTATGGCTACACCTTC. Translation: CASTPGTYYGYTF.

J is TRBJ2-7 and V is TRBV5-1; D is undetermined. V was clipped by 4 bases and J by 4 bases, with 15 bases between them. Germline V CDR1 and CDR2: SGHRS, YFSETQ. There are 14 residues in the CDR3. CDR3 region: CASSIAPEEYEQYF. Here the CDR3 DNA reads TGCGCCAGCAGCATCGCGCCTGAGGAATACGAGCAGTACTTC.

The genes are TRBV30 and TRBJ1-5; the D is unclear. Deletions cut 0 bases from V and 6 bases from J, with 12 bases between. The CDR3 runs 14 residues. CDR1 GTSNPN and CDR2 SVGIG come from the germline V gene (reference sequence). Here the CDR3 DNA reads TGTGCCTGGAGTGTTCGGGGTCTCGGTCAGCCCCAGCATTTT. Its protein product is CAWSVRGLGQPQHF.

In the case of this clone: At the DNA level, this CDR3 is encoded by other sequences in the same sample as well. The chain combines TRBV27 with TRBJ2-7; D is undetermined. The germline CDR1 and CDR2 sequences are MNHEY and SMNVEV (reference sequence). V lost 6 bases and J lost 0, with 6 bases in between. The CDR3 length is 12 residues. The CDR3 sequence is CASSSSSYEQYF. DNA for the CDR3: TGTGCCAGCAGCTCTAGCTCCTACGAGCAGTACTTC.

The genes are TRBV5-1 and TRBJ2-3; D possibly corresponds to TRBD1 (6 bases). Germline CDR1 SGHRS, CDR2 YFSETQ. Trimming cost V 4 bases and J 0 bases, with 21 bases left between them. The CDR3 extends over 18 amino acids. The CDR3 region has the DNA TGCGCCAGCAGCCTAAGACAGGCTGCTAAATGGAGCACAGATACGCAGTATTTT. It codes for CASSLRQAAKWSTDTQYF.

This clone was detected only once. The chain is built from TRBV10-3 and TRBJ2-3, with 11 bases that match TRBD2. In germline, CDR1 is ENHRY, CDR2 SYGVKD. The CDR3 loop spans 18 amino acids. V dropped 5 bases and J dropped 2; count of bases not matched to a gene: 12. Here the CDR3 DNA reads TGTGCCATCAGTCGTCCCCCAATTAGCGGGAGGGCCACAGATACGCAGTATTTT. Translation: CAISRPPISGRATDTQYF.

The chain couples TRBV6-6 to TRBJ2-7; the D is unclear. The CDR3 length is 12 residues. Germline V gene lookup returns CDR1 MNHNY and CDR2 SVGAGI (reference sequence). V was trimmed by 6 bases and J by 1 base, leaving 7 bases between them. CDR3 nucleotide sequence: TGTGCCAGCAGAGAGAATTCCTACGAGCAGTACTTC. As protein: CASRENSYEQYF.

The V gene is TRBV11-3, the J gene TRBJ2-5; D is unresolved. Trimming shortened V by 6 bases and J by 2 bases, and 10 bases separated the two germline ends. The CDR3 has 13 residues. Per the germline V gene, CDR1 is SGHNT and CDR2 is YENEEA. CDR3 in amino acids: CASSRQVQETQYF. The CDR3, as DNA: TGTGCCAGCAGTCGCCAGGTTCAAGAGACCCAGTACTTC.

The J gene is TRBJ2-5, the V gene TRBV7-9; a weak D match, TRBD2 (7 bases). This CDR3 comprises 14 residues. The V end lost 3 bases, the J end lost 4 bases, and 12 bases lay between the germline ends. From germline, CDR1 is SEHNR and CDR2 FQNEAQ (reference sequence). The DNA for the CDR3 is TGTGCCAGCAGCTTTAAGGGGGGGTCAGAGACCCAGTACTTC. Amino acid sequence: CASSFKGGSETQYF.

This clone was found once. The rearrangement uses TRBV19 and TRBJ1-5; perhaps TRBD1 as D (6 bases). There are 14 residues in the CDR3. Germline V gene sequence: CDR1 LNHDA, CDR2 SQIVND (reference sequence). V lost 7 bases and J lost 5, with 15 bases in between. CDR3 amino acids: CASKQTGVYQPQHF. Here the CDR3 DNA reads TGTGCCAGTAAACAGACAGGTGTCTATCAGCCCCAGCATTTT.

The gene calls are TRBV18 and TRBJ2-7; 11 bases line up with TRBD2. The V and J ends lost 5 bases and 5 bases, in that order; junction bases with no gene match: 2. Looked up from germline, CDR1 is KGHSH and CDR2 is LQKENI. This CDR3 is 13 amino acids long. CDR3 sequence (DNA): TGTGCCAGCTCAATACTAGCGGGAGACGAGCAGTACTTC. Its protein is CASSILAGDEQYF.

The chain links TRBV21-1 to TRBJ2-1; the table's D call TRBD1 went unverified against the DNA. TRBV21-1 is a documented pseudogene. The length of the CDR3 is 15 residues. CDR3 in amino acids: CASSSPGQGNNEQFF. DNA for the CDR3: TGTGCCAGCAGCAGCCCCGGACAGGGAAACAATGAGCAGTTCTTC.

A remark on this clone: The junction shows a germline mismatch at one end, possibly a read error. The chain employs TRBV6-1 and TRBJ1-5; no clear D. CDR1 is MNHNS, CDR2 SASEGT, per germline. The CDR3 consists of 14 residues. The CDR3: CASREGYSNQPQHF. The CDR3 region has the DNA TGTGCCAGCAGGGAAGGCTATAGCAATCAGCCCCAGCATTTT.

The chain has TRBV29-1 and TRBJ2-5; 8 bases are a match to TRBD2. Germline values: CDR1 SQVTM, CDR2 ANQGSEA. This CDR3 comprises 14 residues. V lost 4 bases to trimming and J lost 3 bases; unmatched junction nucleotides: 7. The CDR3 DNA reads TGCAGCGTTGTAGGGCGGGAGGCAGAAGAGACCCAGTACTTC. Protein product: CSVVGREAEETQYF.

The chain links TRBV25-1 to TRBJ2-5; TRBD2 matches 13 bases. The V gene's germline CDR1 is MGHDK and CDR2 SYGVNS. The J segment lost 4 bases and the V segment lost 1 base, leaving 6 bases of the junction unmatched. This CDR3 contains 17 residues. The CDR3 reads CASSESRTSGSTETQYF. Here the CDR3 DNA reads TGTGCCAGCAGTGAATCCCGGACTAGCGGGAGTACAGAGACCCAGTACTTC.

The chain joins TRBV7-2 to TRBJ1-5; tentative D call: TRBD1 (6 bases). The CDR3 is 16 residues long. CDR1 is SGHTA, CDR2 FQGNSA, per germline. Trimming cost V 5 bases and J 5 bases, with 19 bases left between them. Here the CDR3 reads CASSLLGEGGYQPQHF. In DNA form, the CDR3 reads TGTGCCAGCAGCCTTCTTGGGGAAGGGGGGTATCAGCCCCAGCATTTT.